Below are 28 T cell receptor beta chains sequenced from a single sample in a study of CXCR3-negative and CXCR3-positive naive CD8 T cells. The method, 5' RACE with UMI labels, was used to prepare the TRB cDNA libraries. TCRdb re-called the 5' RACE reads and catalogs CDR3 proteins one per entry, DNA excluded. The sample has over 40,000 distinct CDR3 sequences. The sequenced material came from naive CXCR3- CD8+ T cells from blood. Subset defined: CD45RO-CCR7+CD27+CD95- naive CD8+ T cells lacking CXCR3 (TNR3-). The receptors come from a human donor in good health. Some clones in this sample may be carry-over from other donors' samples.

The chain has TRBV5-6 and TRBJ2-7; TCRdb's D gene call, TRBD1, goes unchecked for lack of DNA. Germline values: CDR1 SGHDT, CDR2 YYEEEE. The CDR3 loop spans 17 amino acids. The CDR3 here is CASSLPDGRGFSHEQYF.

The chain recombines TRBV29-1 with TRBJ2-1; there is no DNA to check the TCRdb D call of TRBD2. This CDR3 has 14 residues. CDR1 and CDR2 (germline): SQVTM, ANQGSEA. The CDR3 spells CSVVMREGRNEQFF.

V is TRBV20-1 and J is TRBJ2-3; the D call of TRBD1 rests on TCRdb alone, since no DNA is present to check it. The germline CDR1 and CDR2 sequences are DFQATT and SNEGSKA (reference sequence). CDR3 length: 13 residues. CDR3 region: CSATGHLQDTQYF.

This clonotype is classed as medium-sized by frequency. The chain's CDR3 is CASSDGENTEAFF. The V and J genes are TRBV10-1 and TRBJ1-1. The CDR3 sequence is 13 residues long. The V gene's germline CDR1 is WNHNN and CDR2 SYGVQD (reference sequence).

This chain joins TRBV6-5 and TRBJ1-1; TCRdb calls TRBD1, which cannot be checked without DNA. This CDR3 has 13 amino acids. Germline V gene data show CDR1 as MNHEY and CDR2 as SVGAGI. The CDR3 region is CASSWTGQTEAFF.

This sequence joins TRBV13 and TRBJ2-1; TCRdb selects TRBD2, and the lack of DNA leaves this call unchecked. Germline V gene sequence: CDR1 PRHDT, CDR2 FYEKMQ (reference sequence). The CDR3 is 15 amino acids. The CDR3 here is CASRSSGGERNEQLF.

V and J are TRBV28 and TRBJ2-1; TCRdb gives TRBD2 as the D gene, but with no DNA this cannot be confirmed. Per germline, CDR1 MDHEN and CDR2 SYDVKM. The length of the CDR3 is 13 residues. The CDR3 loop is CARDSGGDNEQFF. The entire variable domain, with the rest obtained from reference TRBV28 and TRBJ2-1, is as follows: DVKVTQSSRYLVKRTGEKVFLECVQDMDHENMFWYRQDPGLGLRLIYFSYDVKMKEKGDIPEGYSVSREKKERFSLILESASTNQTSMYLCARDSGGDNEQFFGPGTRLTVL.

This sequence joins TRBV29-1 and TRBJ1-1; checking the TCRdb D call of TRBD1 is not possible without DNA. This CDR3 has 14 amino acids. Per germline, CDR1 SQVTM and CDR2 ANQGSEA. The CDR3 spells CSARTGGENTEAFF.

The chain uses TRBV7-2 and TRBJ2-7; TCRdb's D gene call, TRBD1, goes unchecked for lack of DNA. Germline V gene data show CDR1 as SGHTA and CDR2 as FQGNSA. This CDR3 comprises 13 residues. This CDR3 reads CASSIYGGYEQYF.

This chain connects TRBV21-1 to TRBJ1-1. TRBV21-1 is flagged as a pseudogene. The CDR3 runs to 13 residues. This CDR3 is CASSTTDNTEAFF.

The chain combines TRBV29-1 with TRBJ2-2; TCRdb selects TRBD1, and the lack of DNA leaves this call unchecked. Germline V lookup: CDR1 SQVTM, CDR2 ANQGSEA. The CDR3 extends over 14 amino acids. CDR3 loop: CSVSGLVDTGELFF.

The chain combines TRBV7-9 with TRBJ2-1; the TCRdb call, TRBD1, lacks DNA for checking. Per germline, CDR1 SEHNR and CDR2 FQNEAQ (reference sequence). The CDR3 is 15 residues long. This CDR3 is CASSLGTGGRHEQFF. The whole variable domain, remainder taken from reference TRBV7-9 and TRBJ2-1, is DTGVSQNPRHKITKRGQNVTFRCDPISEHNRLYWYRQTLGQGPEFLTYFQNEAQLEKSRLLSDRFSAERPKGSFSTLEIQRTEQGDSAMYLCASSLGTGGRHEQFFGPGTRLTVL.

This sequence joins TRBV21-1 and TRBJ2-6; the TCRdb D gene call, TRBD1, has no DNA to confirm it. TRBV21-1 is deemed a pseudogene. This CDR3 has 15 amino acids. CDR3: CAGTWDRAPPGVLTF.

The chain couples TRBV7-3 to TRBJ2-7. This CDR3 has 12 residues. CDR1 and CDR2 (germline): SGHTA, FQGTGA. CDR3 amino acids: CASSLNGDEQYF.

This chain uses TRBV7-2 with TRBJ2-7; TCRdb calls TRBD1, which cannot be checked without DNA. The CDR3 is 15 amino acids. The germline V gene has CDR1 SGHTA and CDR2 FQGNSA. CDR3 amino acids: CASSPRFGQGHEQYF.

The chain links TRBV27 to TRBJ2-7; TCRdb outputs TRBD1, but without DNA this stays unchecked. This CDR3 contains 14 residues. Germline loops: CDR1 MNHEY, CDR2 SMNVEV (reference sequence). The CDR3: CASSPGMGVYEQYF.

J is TRBJ2-1 and V is TRBV4-2; TCRdb's D call, TRBD2, is unchecked because there is no DNA. This CDR3 is 15 amino acids long. Germline-derived CDR1 and CDR2 are LGHNA and YNFKEQ. CDR3 loop: CASSRGLAGGSEQFF.

The CDR3 is CASSQDQASGGDTQYF. The chain employs TRBV4-2 and TRBJ2-3; TCRdb names TRBD2, which stays unverified in the absence of DNA. In germline, CDR1 is LGHNA, CDR2 YNFKEQ. The CDR3 consists of 16 residues.

The gene calls are TRBV7-3 and TRBJ2-1; TCRdb outputs TRBD1, but without DNA this stays unchecked. CDR1 and CDR2 (germline): SGHTA, FQGTGA. CDR3 length equals 17 residues. The CDR3 loop reads CASSLSTGMVNQHEQFF.

The V gene is TRBV7-9, the J gene TRBJ1-4; TCRdb calls TRBD1, which cannot be checked without DNA. The length of the CDR3 is 15 residues. Germline values: CDR1 SEHNR, CDR2 FQNEAQ (reference sequence). The CDR3: CASSSGAEAIEKLFF. The full variable domain, rest sourced from reference TRBV7-9 and TRBJ1-4, is DTGVSQNPRHKITKRGQNVTFRCDPISEHNRLYWYRQTLGQGPEFLTYFQNEAQLEKSRLLSDRFSAERPKGSFSTLEIQRTEQGDSAMYLCASSSGAEAIEKLFFGSGTQLSVL.

The V call is TRBV12-3 or TRBV12-4, the J call TRBJ1-4; TCRdb outputs TRBD1, but without DNA this stays unchecked. CDR3 length: 19 amino acids. The CDR3 spells CASSGGAGGFSRTNEKLFF.

The V call is TRBV7-3, the J call TRBJ2-2; absent DNA, TCRdb's TRBD2 call cannot be checked. This CDR3 is 15 amino acids long. Germline V CDR1 and CDR2: SGHTA, FQGTGA. The CDR3 spells CASSSSGGPPGELFF.

The chain combines TRBV6-4 with TRBJ2-1; lacking DNA, the TRBD2 call made by TCRdb goes unchecked. From germline, CDR1 is MRHNA and CDR2 SNTAGT. The CDR3 has 15 amino acids. CDR3 in amino acids: CASSDPGLAGQIGVF.

The rearrangement links TRBV29-1 to TRBJ1-1; the TCRdb D gene call, TRBD1, has no DNA to confirm it. Germline V CDR1 and CDR2: SQVTM, ANQGSEA. The CDR3 is 13 amino acids. The CDR3: CSVPGLTNTEAFF.

This rearrangement joins TRBV14 to TRBJ2-3. Germline-derived CDR1 and CDR2 are SGHDN and FVKESK. The length of the CDR3 is 15 residues. The CDR3: CASSQVGYSTDTQYF.

This chain links TRBV7-9 with TRBJ1-2. Germline lookup yields CDR1 SEHNR and CDR2 FQNEAQ (reference sequence). The CDR3 is 14 residues long. CDR3 protein: CASSLAPRNYGYTF.

CDR3 in amino acids: CSAARGDSEYGYTF. V usage is TRBV29-1 and J usage is TRBJ1-2. The CDR3 extends over 14 amino acids. Germline assignment: CDR1 SQVTM and CDR2 ANQGSEA.

The rearrangement uses TRBV29-1 and TRBJ2-7; TCRdb's D gene call, TRBD1, goes unchecked for lack of DNA. The CDR3 loop spans 13 amino acids. The V gene's germline CDR1 is SQVTM and CDR2 ANQGSEA. Here the CDR3 reads CSVEFPGDYEQYF.